This T cell receptor (beta chain) comes out of a study of blood T cell repertoires in COVID-19. About the research overall: Samples of COVID-19 (acute and convalescent) were obtained from the United States, Italy and Spain. The cDNA or gDNA used as material had been derived from T cells, B-cell-depleted T cells, or PBMCs.

Sequenced by immunoSEQ multiplex PCR; TCRdb stores in-frame clones only, minus some. The sample lists about 270,000 clones; more than 70% were seen once. Germline CDR1 is SGHNT and CDR2 is YENEEA. This CDR3 comprises 18 residues. J gave up 0 bases and V 0 bases, and 4 bases lay outside the gene matches. The specimen was peripheral blood. The chain is built from TRBV11-3 and TRBJ2-1; 11 bases line up with TRBD2. This receptor was obtained from a woman in her 50s with acute or convalescent COVID-19. As DNA, the CDR3 is TGTGCCAGCAGCTTAGAGGGACTAGCGGCGAGCTCCTACAATGAGCAGTTCTTC. This codes for CASSLEGLAASSYNEQFF. The complete variable domain, with remaining parts taken from reference TRBV11-3 and TRBJ2-1, reads EAGVVQSPRYKIIEKKQPVAFWCNPISGHNTLYWYLQNLGQGPELLIRYENEEAVDDSQLPKDRFSAERLKGVDSTLKIQPAELGDSAVYLCASSLEGLAASSYNEQFFGPGTRLTVL.